The entry that follows covers one TCR beta chain sequence. There is no known antigen for this receptor. Within one base of it there is no much larger clone, and no base qualities were kept. The source of the sample is a study of blood T cell repertoires in COVID-19 (dated by TCRdb to the early 2020s). Background for the entire study: Samples from collaborators originated in the United States, Italy and Spain and spanned both the acute and convalescent phases of COVID-19. The prospective study material was composed of cDNA or gDNA derived from T cells, B-cell-depleted T cells, or PBMCs. Subjects who had been exposed to COVID-19, were actively infected with it, or had recovered from it provided the deeply sampled blood TCRbeta repertoires that made up the dataset. Sample metadata almost always included a de-identified subject ID, COVID-19 status, age in years and sex. Where HLA class I and class II types were available, the types were taken from metadata supplied by the sample provider, not from assay-based typing. The samples were drawn from two sources: the first 160 participants of the ongoing ImmuneRACE study, and 950 to 1,500 subjects contributed by 6 global collaborators. The repertoires were released in a freely available public database meant as a resource for research on the immune response to SARS-CoV-2. On the study overall, not on this receptor specifically: The quantity of clinical and demographic metadata differed by source and by participant and was supplied without curation.

The V and J ends are trimmed by 1 base and 5 bases, leaving 13 bases between them. The germline V gene encodes CDR1 KGHSH and CDR2 LQKENI. Measured from the cysteine to the phenylalanine, the CDR3 is 15 residues long. Only the CDR3 DNA is retained, 45 bases long and in frame from the first base. Participants in the prospective study were enrolled through a virtual design, were aged roughly 18 to 100 years, and lived in roughly 26 United States geographic areas. In the prospective study, cohorts were assigned on the basis of participant-reported clinical history obtained from a screening survey and a study questionnaire. Recovered participants in ImmuneRACE Cohort 3 were defined by two consecutive negative NP/OP PCR tests, clearance by a healthcare professional, or resolution of symptoms. Mobile phlebotomists in the prospective study collected whole blood, serum and a nasopharyngeal or oropharyngeal swab from every participant. Participants in the prospective study had the option to provide additional blood draws and questionnaires over an approximately 2-month period. Prospective study blood samples were shipped either frozen or at room temperature before DNA extraction.

TCRbeta CDR3 regions were amplified from genomic DNA using the immunoSEQ Assay, a bias-controlled multiplex PCR. As for the authors' bioinformatics: Nucleated cell counts per sample were estimated from amplification of reference gene primers within the assay. To quantify the absolute abundance of each unique TCRbeta CDR3 rearrangement, sequence reads were collapsed and filtered. For each sample, productive Simpson clonality was calculated as the square root of Simpson's diversity index across productive rearrangements. This immuneACCESS table, as held by TCRdb, lists in-frame sequences with V and J called but not all clones. Of the missing ones, under half trace to an unresolved V gene in checked studies; the others have no known cause. That table supplies the V and J calls and clone size; D and trimming were determined from the DNA. Counted in this sample were roughly 340,000 clones; 75% to 90% of them appeared once. About 1% of the sample goes to the ten largest clones.

Sequencing was performed on PBMCs or T cells enriched from blood (not recorded which). This sequence was found in a man aged 18 to 29 who had recovered from COVID-19. The rearranged segments are TRBV18 and TRBJ2-3; confidence is insufficient to name the D gene. This receptor has the CDR3 CASSPQDQRLDTQYF. Read as DNA, the sequence is TGTGCCAGCTCACCACAGGATCAGAGGTTAGATACGCAGTATTTT.